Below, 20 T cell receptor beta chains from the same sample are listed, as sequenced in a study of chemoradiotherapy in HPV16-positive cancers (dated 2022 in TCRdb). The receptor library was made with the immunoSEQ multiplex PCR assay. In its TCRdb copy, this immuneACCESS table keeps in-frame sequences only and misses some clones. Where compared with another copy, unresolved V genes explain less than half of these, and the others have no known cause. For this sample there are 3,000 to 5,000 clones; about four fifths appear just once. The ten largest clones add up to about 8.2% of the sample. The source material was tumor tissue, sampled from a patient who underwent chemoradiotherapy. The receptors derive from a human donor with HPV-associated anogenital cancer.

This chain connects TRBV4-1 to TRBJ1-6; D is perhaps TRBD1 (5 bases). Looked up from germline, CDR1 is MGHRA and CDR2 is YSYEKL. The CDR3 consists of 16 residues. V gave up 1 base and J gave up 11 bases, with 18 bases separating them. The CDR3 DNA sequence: TGCGCCAGCAGCCAAGTCGGGACGGAGGCAGGGACACCCCTCCACTTT. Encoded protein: CASSQVGTEAGTPLHF.

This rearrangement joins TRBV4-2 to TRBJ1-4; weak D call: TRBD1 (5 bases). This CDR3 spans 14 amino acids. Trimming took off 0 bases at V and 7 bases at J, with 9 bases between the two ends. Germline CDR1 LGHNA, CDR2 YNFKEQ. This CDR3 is CASSQDRVGEKLFF. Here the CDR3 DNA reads TGTGCCAGCAGCCAAGACAGGGTGGGTGAAAAACTGTTTTTT.

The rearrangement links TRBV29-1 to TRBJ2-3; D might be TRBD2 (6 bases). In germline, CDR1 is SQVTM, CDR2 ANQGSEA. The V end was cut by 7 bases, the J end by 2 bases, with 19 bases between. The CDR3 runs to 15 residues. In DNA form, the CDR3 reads TGCAGCGCCGATTTCGGCGGGACGGTCACAGATACGCAGTATTTT. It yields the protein CSADFGGTVTDTQYF.

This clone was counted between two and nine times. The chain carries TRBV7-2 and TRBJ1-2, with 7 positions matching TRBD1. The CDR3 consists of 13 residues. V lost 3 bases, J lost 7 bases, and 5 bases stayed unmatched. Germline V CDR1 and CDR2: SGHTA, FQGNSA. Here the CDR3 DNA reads TGTGCCAGCAGCTTGGACAGGTTCGCTGGCTACACCTTC. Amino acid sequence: CASSLDRFAGYTF.

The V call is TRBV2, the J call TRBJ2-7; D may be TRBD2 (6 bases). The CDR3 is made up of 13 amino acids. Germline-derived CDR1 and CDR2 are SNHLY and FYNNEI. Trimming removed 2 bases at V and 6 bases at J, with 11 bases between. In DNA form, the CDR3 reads TGTGCCAGCAGTGAAACGTACGGGGGCGAGCAGTACTTC. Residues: CASSETYGGEQYF.

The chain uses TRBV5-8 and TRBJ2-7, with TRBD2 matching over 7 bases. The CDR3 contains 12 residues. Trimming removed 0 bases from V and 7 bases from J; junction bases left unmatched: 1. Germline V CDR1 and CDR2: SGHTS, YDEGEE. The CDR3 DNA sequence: TGTGCCAGCAGCTTGGGGGGGGGTGAGCAGTACTTC. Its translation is CASSLGGGEQYF.

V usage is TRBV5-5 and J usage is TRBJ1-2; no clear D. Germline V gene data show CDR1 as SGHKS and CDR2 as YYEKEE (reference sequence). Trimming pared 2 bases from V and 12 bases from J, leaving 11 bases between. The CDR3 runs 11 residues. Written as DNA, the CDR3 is TGTGCCAGCAGCTTCTGGCGGCGAGACACCTTC. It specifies CASSFWRRDTF.

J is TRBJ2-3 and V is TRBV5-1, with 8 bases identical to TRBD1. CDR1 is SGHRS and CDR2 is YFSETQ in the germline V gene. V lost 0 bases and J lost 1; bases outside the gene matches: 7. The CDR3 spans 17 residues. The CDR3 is CASSLVRGQGRTDTQYF. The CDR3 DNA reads TGCGCCAGCAGCTTGGTGCGCGGACAGGGTCGCACAGATACGCAGTATTTT.

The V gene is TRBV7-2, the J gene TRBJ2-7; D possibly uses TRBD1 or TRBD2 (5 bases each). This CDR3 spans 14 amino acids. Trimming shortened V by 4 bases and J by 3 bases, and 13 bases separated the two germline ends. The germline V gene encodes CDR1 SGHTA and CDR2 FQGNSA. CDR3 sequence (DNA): TGTGCCAGCAGCTCCCTCCTGGGGGTCTACGAGCAGTACTTC. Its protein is CASSSLLGVYEQYF.

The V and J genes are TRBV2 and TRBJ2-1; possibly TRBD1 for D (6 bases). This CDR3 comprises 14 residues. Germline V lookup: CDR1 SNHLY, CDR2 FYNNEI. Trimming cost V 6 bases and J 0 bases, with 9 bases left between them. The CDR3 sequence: CASRDRSSYNEQFF. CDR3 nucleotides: TGTGCCAGCAGAGACAGGAGCTCCTACAATGAGCAGTTCTTC.

In nucleotides, the CDR3 is TGTGCCAGCAGGGAACTAGCGGGAGCCGCAGATACGCAGTATTTT. Encoded protein: CASRELAGAADTQYF. The chain couples TRBV7-3 to TRBJ2-3; 11 bases are shared with TRBD2. The CDR3 is made up of 15 amino acids. Trimming at V came to 6 bases and at J to 4 bases, leaving 6 bases not matched to a gene. Germline values: CDR1 SGHTA, CDR2 FQGTGA.

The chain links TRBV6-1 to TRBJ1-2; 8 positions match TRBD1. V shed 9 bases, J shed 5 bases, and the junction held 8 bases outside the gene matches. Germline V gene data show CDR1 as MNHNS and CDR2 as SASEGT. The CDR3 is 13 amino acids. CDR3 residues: CASHRGGIYGYTF. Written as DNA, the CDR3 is TGTGCCAGTCACAGGGGGGGAATATATGGCTACACCTTC.

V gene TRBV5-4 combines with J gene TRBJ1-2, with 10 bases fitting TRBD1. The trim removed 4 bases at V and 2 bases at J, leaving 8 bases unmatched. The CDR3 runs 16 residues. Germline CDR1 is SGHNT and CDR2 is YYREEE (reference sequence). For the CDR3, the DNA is TGTGCCAGCAGCCAAAAGACAGGGGGCGAGAACTATGGCTACACCTTC. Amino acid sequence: CASSQKTGGENYGYTF. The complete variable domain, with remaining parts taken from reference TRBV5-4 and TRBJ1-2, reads ETGVTQSPTHLIKTRGQQVTLRCSSQSGHNTVSWYQQALGQGPQFIFQYYREEENGRGNFPPRFSGLQFPNYSSELNVNALELDDSALYLCASSQKTGGENYGYTFGSGTRLTVV.

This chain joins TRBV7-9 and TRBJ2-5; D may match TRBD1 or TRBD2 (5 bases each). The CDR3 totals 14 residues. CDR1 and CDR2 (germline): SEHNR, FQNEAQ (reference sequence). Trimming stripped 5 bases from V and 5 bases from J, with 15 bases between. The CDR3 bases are TGTGCCAGCAGCCTCAGGGCCGGGGAGGAGACCCAGTACTTC. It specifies CASSLRAGEETQYF.

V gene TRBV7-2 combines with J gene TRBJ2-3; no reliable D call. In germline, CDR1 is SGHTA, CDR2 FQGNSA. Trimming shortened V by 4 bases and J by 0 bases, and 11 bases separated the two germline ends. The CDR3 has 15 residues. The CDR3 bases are TGTGCCAGCAGCTCGTCCGGGCCTAGCACAGATACGCAGTATTTT. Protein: CASSSSGPSTDTQYF.

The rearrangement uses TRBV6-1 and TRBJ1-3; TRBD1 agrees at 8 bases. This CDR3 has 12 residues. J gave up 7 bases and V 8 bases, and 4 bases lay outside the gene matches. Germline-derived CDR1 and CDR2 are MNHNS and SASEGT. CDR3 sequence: CASGQGFNTIYF. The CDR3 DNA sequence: TGTGCCAGCGGACAGGGCTTCAACACCATATATTTT.

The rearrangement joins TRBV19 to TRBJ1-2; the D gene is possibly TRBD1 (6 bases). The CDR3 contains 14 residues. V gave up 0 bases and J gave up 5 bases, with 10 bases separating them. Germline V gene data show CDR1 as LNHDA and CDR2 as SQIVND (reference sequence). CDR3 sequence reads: CASSIDDRTYGYTF. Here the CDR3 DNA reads TGTGCCAGTAGTATAGACGACAGGACGTATGGCTACACCTTC.

The CDR3 loop is CSVVTGGRTYEQYF. The CDR3 region has the DNA TGCAGCGTTGTAACAGGGGGCAGAACCTACGAGCAGTACTTC. The chain joins TRBV29-1 to TRBJ2-7; 9 bases are shared with TRBD1. The CDR3 sequence is 14 residues long. V shed 4 bases, J shed 2 bases, and the junction held 6 bases outside the gene matches. CDR1 SQVTM and CDR2 ANQGSEA come from the germline V gene.

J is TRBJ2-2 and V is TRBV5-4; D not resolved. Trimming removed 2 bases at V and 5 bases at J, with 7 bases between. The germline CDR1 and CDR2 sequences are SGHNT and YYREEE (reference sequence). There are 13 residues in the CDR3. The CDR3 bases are TGTGCCAGCAGCTTTCGAGGTACCGGGGAGCTGTTTTTT. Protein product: CASSFRGTGELFF. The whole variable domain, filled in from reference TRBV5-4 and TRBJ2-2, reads ETGVTQSPTHLIKTRGQQVTLRCSSQSGHNTVSWYQQALGQGPQFIFQYYREEENGRGNFPPRFSGLQFPNYSSELNVNALELDDSALYLCASSFRGTGELFFGEGSRLTVL.

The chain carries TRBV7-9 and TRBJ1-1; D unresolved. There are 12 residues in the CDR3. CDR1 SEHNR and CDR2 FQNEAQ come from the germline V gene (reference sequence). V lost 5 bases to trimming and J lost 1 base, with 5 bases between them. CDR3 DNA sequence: TGTGCCAGCAGCCGTGGGAACACTGAAGCTTTCTTT. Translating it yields CASSRGNTEAFF.